The entry below describes one TCR beta chain. Which antigen it targets is not known. The record has no base qualities; no much larger clone is one base away. This specimen's time point label, per the study, means: newly diagnosed GD, antithyroid drugs for less than 3 months. For both TCR sequencing and RNA sequencing, RNA was extracted from PBMCs using TRIzol. The diagnosis of Graves' disease followed American Thyroid Association guidelines. Recruitment of patients was carried out at an endocrinology department in Xi'an, China. Each patient gave roughly 8.4 milliliters of peripheral blood, collected in an EDTA anticoagulant tube. Ficoll Paque Plus density gradient separation was used to isolate PBMCs, and no additional T cell sorting was done. An Agilent 2100 Bioanalyzer and agarose gel were used to assess RNA quality, and a NanoDrop 2000 was used to measure RNA concentration. These data come from a study of regulatory T cells in long-lasting Graves disease (TCRdb year 2021). General notes on the study: Patients with newly diagnosed Graves' disease had been on antithyroid drugs for under 3 months. A total of roughly 35 samples underwent TCR sequencing: some 13 from persistent and around 20 from newly diagnosed Graves' disease patients. The study took place in China and was registered as a clinical trial. Peripheral blood TCR sequencing and RNA sequencing compared persistent Graves' disease patients with newly diagnosed Graves' disease patients.

Library preparation used multiplex PCR. The sample was run on an Illumina HiSeq 4000. CDR3 regions were amplified by Arm-PCR with iRepertoire HTBI primers to construct TCR beta libraries. Gel purification was performed on PCR products prior to sequencing. As for the authors' bioinformatics: Gene usage analysis of CDR3 amino acid clonotypes relied on the roughly 67 TRBV and 13 to 15 TRBJ segments identified across samples. COPE and FqMerger were used to merge the filtered high-quality paired reads into contigs. BLAST was used to align contigs to IMGT TRBV, TRBD and TRBJ reference genes, with CDR3 defined following IMGT. Clonotypes above 0.1% frequency were classified as highly expanded clones. Repertoire diversity was measured by Shannon entropy, and V-J evenness by the Gini coefficient. A clonotype found in more than one individual was treated as public. Using fastp trimming at Q25 and MiXCR clonotype assembly, TCRdb reanalyzed the public sequencing data and kept in-frame beta chains. Entries that share a CDR3 protein sequence are merged under the most common genes and DNA. The V and J calls follow TCRdb's processing rather than the paper's. The sample records 350,000 to 450,000 distinct CDR3 sequences, approximately 16% of which are singletons. The ten largest clones add up to roughly 8% of the sample.

What the authors observed across the whole study: The study examined only peripheral blood because the primary lesion, thyroid tissue, could not be accessed. More public clonotypes were shared among persistent patients (approximately 3,000) than among newly diagnosed patients (under 1,000). Compared with newly diagnosed patients, patients with persistent Graves' disease had lower TCR Shannon entropy and fewer highly expanded clones, which suggests clonal expansion. The authors acknowledged the small sample size as a limitation that may reduce accuracy. Only the TCR beta chain was sequenced and analyzed.

This sample was also put to use in a study of T cells in Graves' hyperthyroidism and ophthalmopathy. As that second paper reports: Graves' hyperthyroidism was defined as stable when no progression to ophthalmopathy occurred over 18 months of follow-up. Hyperthyroidism patients were aged 18 to 65 years and newly diagnosed, with disease duration of less than 2 months. The study excluded patients with uncontrolled infections, other autoimmune diseases, pregnancy or lactation. Diagnoses were based on clinical symptoms, serum thyroxine and TRAb, thyroid ultrasound and orbital computed tomography. The TCR CDR3 was subjected to a first round of RT-PCR using the HTBI primer set and the Qiagen OneStep RT-PCR kit. Most expanded thyroid clonotypes (frequency above 0.001) were also found in blood, which suggests that blood repertoires may mirror thyroid immune responses. A 13 V-J signature model separated ophthalmopathy from stable hyperthyroidism, with nearly 90% sensitivity and around 84% specificity in cross-validation and 80%/75% in testing. During validation, the model predicted progression to ophthalmopathy a median of around 6 months ahead of onset, with almost 71% sensitivity and 72.22% specificity. A discovery cohort of about a hundred patients, 43 with Graves' ophthalmopathy and 57 with stable Graves' hyperthyroidism, was used to find distinguishing TCR V-J signatures. Prospective prediction of ophthalmopathy was tested in an independent validation cohort consisting of 18 hyperthyroidism patients and approximately 16 patients who later progressed to ophthalmopathy. For training and testing, the 110 or so patients in the discovery cohort were randomly divided in a 7:3 ratio. In roughly six Graves' hyperthyroidism patients, the study also compared T-cell repertoires from thyroid tissue with T-cell repertoires from blood. After blood sampling, hyperthyroidism patients were treated with methimazole at a starting dose of 30 mg daily, and ophthalmopathy patients were treated with high-dose intravenous methylprednisolone. The libraries were constructed in a second round of multiplex PCR and then size-selected and purified. Libraries were sequenced paired-end with 100 bp reads on an Illumina HiSeq2000. Raw data were processed with SOAPnuke, discarding reads with adapters, uncalled bases, mean Phred below 15, or no exact constant-primer or identifier match. High-quality paired reads were merged using COPE v1.2.5, and each unique nucleotide sequence was defined as a clonotype. MiTCR v1.1 was used to align the clonotypes against IMGT TRBV, TRBD and TRBJ reference segments. Only V-J combinations with frequency above 0.0001, covering 99.2% of repertoires, were analysed. The TCS score was defined as F50 (clonal expansion) divided by E x V (chaos), with BLOSUM62-based TCRdist calculated between CDR3 peptides within each V-J. Welch's t-statistics and random forest reduced roughly 500 V-J features to about 12, which were used in a naive Bayes classifier (R e1071). Sample size was not statistically predetermined, and investigators were not blinded to group allocation. The paper reports TCR Vbeta CDR3 sequencing of fewer than 150 peripheral blood samples: over 40 ophthalmopathy, 75 to 80 hyperthyroidism and 17 progressor patients.

The clonotype comes from a middle-aged woman with Graves disease. Donor details come from another sample of the same person, matched by shared clones. Source: peripheral blood mononuclear cells (PBMCs), taken at new diagnosis, from a patient treated with antithyroid drugs.

The CDR3 here reads CATRPPSGQGRNTEAFF. The nucleotides are TGTGCCACGCGACCACCCTCCGGACAGGGTAGGAACACTGAAGCTTTCTTT. The sequence is built from TRBV7-9 and TRBJ1-1, with 8 bases aligning to TRBD1. V is trimmed back by 10 bases and J by 1 base, and the junction contains 17 bases that no gene match accounts for. From cysteine to phenylalanine, the CDR3 is 17 amino acids long. The DNA shown is the 51-base CDR3, in frame from base 1. CDR1 and CDR2 are read off the germline V gene (reference sequence) as SEHNR and FQNEAQ.